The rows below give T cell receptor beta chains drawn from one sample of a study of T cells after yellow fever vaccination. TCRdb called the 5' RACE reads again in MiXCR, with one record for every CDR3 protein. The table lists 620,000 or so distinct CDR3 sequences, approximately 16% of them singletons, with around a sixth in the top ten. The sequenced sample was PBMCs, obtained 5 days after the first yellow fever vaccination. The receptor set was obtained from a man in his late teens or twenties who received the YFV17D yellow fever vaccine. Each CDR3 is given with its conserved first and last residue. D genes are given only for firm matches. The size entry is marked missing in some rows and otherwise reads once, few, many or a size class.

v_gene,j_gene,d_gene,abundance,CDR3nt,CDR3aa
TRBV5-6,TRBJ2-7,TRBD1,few,TGTGCCAGCAGCTTTATGACAGGGGGGGCCTACGAGCAGTACTTC,CASSFMTGGAYEQYF
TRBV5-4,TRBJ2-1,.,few,TGTGCCAGCAGCTTGGACGCGGATGAGCAGTTCTTC,CASSLDADEQFF
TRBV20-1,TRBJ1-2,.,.,TGCAGTGCTAGAACACTTCGCGGCTACACCTTC,CSARTLRGYTF
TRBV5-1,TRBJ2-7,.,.,TGCGCCAGCAGCCTGGACCCTGATACGGGCGTCCAGTACTTC,CASSLDPDTGVQYF
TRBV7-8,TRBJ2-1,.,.,TGTGCCAGCAGCTTAGACTGGAACACGGTAAATGAGCAGTTCTTC,CASSLDWNTVNEQFF
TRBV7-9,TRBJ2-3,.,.,TGTGCCAGCCATGCCCCCCCTGCGCAGTATTTT,CASHAPPAQYF
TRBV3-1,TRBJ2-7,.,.,TGTGCCTTCAGTTCCCTCTACCAGACAGGCACGAGCTCCTACGAGCAGTACTTC,CAFSSLYQTGTSSYEQYF
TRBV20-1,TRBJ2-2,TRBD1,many,TGCAGTGCTAGAGATCCGGGACAGGGGAACACCGGGGAGCTGTTTTTT,CSARDPGQGNTGELFF
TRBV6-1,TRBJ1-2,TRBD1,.,TGTGCCAGCAGGAGGGACAGGGGGGTATATGGCTACACCTTC,CASRRDRGVYGYTF
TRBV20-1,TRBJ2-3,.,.,TGCTGCGTCTGGGGCGACGGTGCGGCCGCCAGCACAGATACGCAGTATTTT,CCVWGDGAAASTDTQYF
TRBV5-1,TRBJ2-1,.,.,TGCGCCAGCACTCCCGGCGGGGTCGGGGCATACAATGAGCAGTTCTTC,CASTPGGVGAYNEQFF
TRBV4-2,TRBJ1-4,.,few,TGTGCCAGCAGCCAAGATTATCCGACAGTAGCGGAAAAACTGTTTTTT,CASSQDYPTVAEKLFF
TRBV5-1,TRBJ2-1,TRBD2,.,TGCGCCAGCAGCCCAGGGACTAGCGGGAATCCCTACAATGAGCAGTTCTTC,CASSPGTSGNPYNEQFF
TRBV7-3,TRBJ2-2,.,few,TGTGCCAGCAGCTTAGATCAGGGCGACACCGGGGAGCTGTTTTTT,CASSLDQGDTGELFF
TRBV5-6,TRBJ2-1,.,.,TGTGCCAGCAGCTTCGTGGGGCCTTACAATGAGCAGTTCTTC,CASSFVGPYNEQFF
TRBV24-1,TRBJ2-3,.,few,TGTGCCACCAGTGATTTCCCCGAAGGGGCCACAGATACGCAGTATTTT,CATSDFPEGATDTQYF
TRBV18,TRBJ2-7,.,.,TGTGCCAGCTCACCAGCGACAGCATACGAGCAGTACTTC,CASSPATAYEQYF
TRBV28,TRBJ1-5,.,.,TGTGCCAGCAGGACTATGGGCAATCAGCCCCAGCATTTT,CASRTMGNQPQHF
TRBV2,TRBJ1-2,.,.,TGTGCCAGCAGTGCCGGGGGGATCTCCTATGGCTACACCTTC,CASSAGGISYGYTF
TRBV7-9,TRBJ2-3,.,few,TGTGCCAGCAGCTTTATGGGGAATACGCAGTATTTT,CASSFMGNTQYF
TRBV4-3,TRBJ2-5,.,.,TGCGCCAGCAGCCAAGATCACCGCACGGAGACCCAGTACTTC,CASSQDHRTETQYF
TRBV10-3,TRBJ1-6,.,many,TGTGCCATCAGTGAGTCATCAGTCTCCTATAATTCACCCCTCCACTTT,CAISESSVSYNSPLHF
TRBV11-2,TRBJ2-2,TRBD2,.,TGTGCCAGCAGCCCGGGACTAGCGGGGGGTCGCACCGGGGAGCTGTTTTTT,CASSPGLAGGRTGELFF
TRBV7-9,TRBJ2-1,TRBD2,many,TGTGCCAGCAGCCCGGGACTAGCGGGCTTCTACAATGAGCAGTTCTTC,CASSPGLAGFYNEQFF
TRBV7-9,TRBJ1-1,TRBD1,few,TGTGCCAGCAGCTCGGTCCCGGGACAGGGAAGAGCTTTCTTT,CASSSVPGQGRAFF
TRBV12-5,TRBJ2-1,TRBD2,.,TGTGCTAGTGGTTTGGAGAGCGGGGCGCTTTCCTACAATGAGCAGTTCTTC,CASGLESGALSYNEQFF
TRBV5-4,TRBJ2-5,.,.,TGTGCCAGCAGCTTGGTTGGGGGACGAGTTGTGGAGACCCAGTACTTC,CASSLVGGRVVETQYF
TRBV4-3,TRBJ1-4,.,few,TGCGCCAGCAGCCAAGGAAGCAGGGGCGCAACTAATGAAAAACTGTTTTTT,CASSQGSRGATNEKLFF
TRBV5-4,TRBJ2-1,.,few,TGTGCCAGCAGCTGGGAACAATCCGGGGGGCCGGGTTCCGGCAATGAGCAGTTCTTC,CASSWEQSGGPGSGNEQFF
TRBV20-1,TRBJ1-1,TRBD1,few,TGCAGTGCTACTCGACAGGGAAGGGTGGAAGCTTTCTTT,CSATRQGRVEAFF
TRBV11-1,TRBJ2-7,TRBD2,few,TGTGCCAGCAGCCCGGGGGGGAGGGGCGCAGAATGGTACTTC,CASSPGGRGAEWYF
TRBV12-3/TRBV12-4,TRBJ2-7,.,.,TGTGCCAGCACTAGCGCCTACGAGCAGTACTTC,CASTSAYEQYF
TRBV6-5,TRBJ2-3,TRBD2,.,TGTGCCAGCAGTTATATCCTAGCGGGGGCAGGAGATACGCAGTATTTT,CASSYILAGAGDTQYF
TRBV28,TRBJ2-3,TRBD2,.,TGTGCCAGCAGCCGCTCATTAGCGGGGAGCACAGATACGCAGTATTTT,CASSRSLAGSTDTQYF
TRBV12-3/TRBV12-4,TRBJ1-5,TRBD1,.,TGTGCCAGCAAAACCAGGGGGAATCAGCCCCAGCATTTT,CASKTRGNQPQHF
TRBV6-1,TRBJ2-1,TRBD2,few,TGTGCCAGCGACGGGTGGCTAGCGGGGGACAGTGAGCAGTTCTTC,CASDGWLAGDSEQFF
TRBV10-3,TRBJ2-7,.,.,TGTGCCATCAGCGACGGGGCCTACGAGCAGTACTTC,CAISDGAYEQYF
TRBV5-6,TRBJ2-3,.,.,TGTGCCAGCAGTTCACTCGGGGGCGGCACGGAAGATACGCAGTATTTT,CASSSLGGGTEDTQYF
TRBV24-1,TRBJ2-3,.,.,TGTGCCACCAGTGGGGGTGGAGATACGCAGTATTTT,CATSGGGDTQYF
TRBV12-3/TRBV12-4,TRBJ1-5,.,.,TGTGCCAGCAGTTTAGTTCCGGGGTCGGGCAATCAGCCCCAGCATTTT,CASSLVPGSGNQPQHF
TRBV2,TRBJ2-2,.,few,TGTGCCAGCAGTGTTCAGGGGTCCGGGGAGCTGTTTTTT,CASSVQGSGELFF
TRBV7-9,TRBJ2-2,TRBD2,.,TGTGCCAGCAGCTTAGCAATGGGGACTAGCGATACGAACACCGGGGAGCTGTTTTTT,CASSLAMGTSDTNTGELFF